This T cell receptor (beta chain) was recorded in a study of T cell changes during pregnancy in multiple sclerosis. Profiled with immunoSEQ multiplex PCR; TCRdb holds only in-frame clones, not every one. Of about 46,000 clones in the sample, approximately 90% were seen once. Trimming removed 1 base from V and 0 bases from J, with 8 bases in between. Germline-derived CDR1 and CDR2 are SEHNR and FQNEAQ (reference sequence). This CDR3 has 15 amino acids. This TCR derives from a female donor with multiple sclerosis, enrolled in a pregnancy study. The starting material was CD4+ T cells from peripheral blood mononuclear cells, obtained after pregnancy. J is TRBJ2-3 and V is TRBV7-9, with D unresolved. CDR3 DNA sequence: TGTGCCAGCAGCTTAGGCGACTCAAGCACAGATACGCAGTATTTT. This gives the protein CASSLGDSSTDTQYF.